This T cell receptor (beta chain) stems from a study of blood T cell repertoires in COVID-19. Overall study: The samples span acute and convalescent COVID-19 from the United States, Italy and Spain.

CDR3 length equals 16 residues. V gave up 5 bases and J gave up 4 bases; unmatched junction bases: 13. The germline gives CDR1 LNHDA, CDR2 SQIVND (reference sequence). Only one count was recorded for this clone. Method: immunoSEQ multiplex PCR; TCRdb's copy keeps in-frame clones and lacks some. Of 80,000 to 100,000 clones listed, 86% were seen once; the top ten hold 22%. The sequencing input was peripheral blood. This sequence was found in a woman aged 80 or over in a cohort sampled during active or convalescent COVID-19. The chain carries TRBV19 and TRBJ2-5; 7 positions agree with TRBD1. In DNA, the CDR3 is TGTGCCAGTAGTGATGACAGGGTTAATTTTGTAGAGACCCAGTACTTC. Encoded protein: CASSDDRVNFVETQYF.